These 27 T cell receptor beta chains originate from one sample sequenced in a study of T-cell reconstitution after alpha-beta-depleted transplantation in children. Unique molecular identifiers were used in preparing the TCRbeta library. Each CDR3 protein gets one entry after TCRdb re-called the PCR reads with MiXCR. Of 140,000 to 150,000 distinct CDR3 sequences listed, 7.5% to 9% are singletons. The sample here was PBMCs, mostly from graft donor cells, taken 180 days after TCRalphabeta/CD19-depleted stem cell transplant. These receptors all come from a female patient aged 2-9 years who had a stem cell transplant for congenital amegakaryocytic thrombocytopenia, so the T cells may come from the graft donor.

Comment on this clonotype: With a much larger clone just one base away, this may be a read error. As DNA, the CDR3 is TGTGCCAGCAGCACCACAACGGGGCGCACTGTAGCTTTCTTT. Protein sequence: CASSTTTGRTVAFF. The rearrangement joins TRBV7-2 to TRBJ1-1; D is possibly TRBD1 (5 bases). The germline gives CDR1 SGHTA, CDR2 FQGNSA. The CDR3 spans 14 residues.

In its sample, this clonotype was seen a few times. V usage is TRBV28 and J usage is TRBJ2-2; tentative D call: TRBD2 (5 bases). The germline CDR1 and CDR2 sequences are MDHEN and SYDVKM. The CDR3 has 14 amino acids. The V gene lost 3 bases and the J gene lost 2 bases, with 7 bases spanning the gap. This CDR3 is CASSFRLNTGELFF. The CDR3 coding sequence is TGTGCCAGCAGTTTTCGACTAAACACCGGGGAGCTGTTTTTT.

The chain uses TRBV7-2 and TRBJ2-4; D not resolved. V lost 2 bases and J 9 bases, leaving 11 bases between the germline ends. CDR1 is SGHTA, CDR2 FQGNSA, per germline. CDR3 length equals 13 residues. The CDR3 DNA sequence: TGTGCCAGCAGCTTACCGAGTATTAGCATTCAGTACTTC. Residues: CASSLPSISIQYF.

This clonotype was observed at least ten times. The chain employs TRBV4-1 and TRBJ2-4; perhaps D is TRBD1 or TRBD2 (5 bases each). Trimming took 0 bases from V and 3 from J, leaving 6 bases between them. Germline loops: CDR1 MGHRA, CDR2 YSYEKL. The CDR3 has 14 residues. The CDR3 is CASSQEGVKNIQYF. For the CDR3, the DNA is TGCGCCAGCAGCCAAGAGGGGGTCAAAAACATTCAGTACTTC.

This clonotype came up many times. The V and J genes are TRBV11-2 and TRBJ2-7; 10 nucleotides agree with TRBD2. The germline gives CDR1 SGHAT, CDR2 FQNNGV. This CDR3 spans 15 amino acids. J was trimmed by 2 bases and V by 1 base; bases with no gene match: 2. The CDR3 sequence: CASSLGTSGPYEQYF. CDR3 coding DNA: TGTGCCAGCAGCTTAGGGACTAGCGGACCCTACGAGCAGTACTTC.

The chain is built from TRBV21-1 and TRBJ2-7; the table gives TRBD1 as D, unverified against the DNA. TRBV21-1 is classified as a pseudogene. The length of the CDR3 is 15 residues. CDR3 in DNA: TGTGCCAGCAGGTGGATCCCGGGACAGAGCTACGAGCAGTACTTC. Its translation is CASRWIPGQSYEQYF.

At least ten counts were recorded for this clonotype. DNA of the CDR3: TGCAGTGCTAGAGAAAACGAGCAGTACTTC. Its translation is CSARENEQYF. V usage is TRBV20-1 and J usage is TRBJ2-7, with D hard to call. V gave up 0 bases and J gave up 5 bases, with 2 bases separating them. The CDR3 runs to 10 residues. Germline values: CDR1 DFQATT, CDR2 SNEGSKA (reference sequence).

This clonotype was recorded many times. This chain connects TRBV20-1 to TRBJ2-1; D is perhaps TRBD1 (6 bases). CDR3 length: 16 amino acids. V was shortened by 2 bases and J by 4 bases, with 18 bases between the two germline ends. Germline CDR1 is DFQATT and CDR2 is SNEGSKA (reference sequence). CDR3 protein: CSARILQGNEYNEQFF. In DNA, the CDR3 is TGCAGTGCTAGAATCCTACAGGGAAATGAGTACAATGAGCAGTTCTTC.

Here the CDR3 DNA reads TGCGCCAGCAGCTTGGCCCCAAGGCTAGGGCCCTACGAGCAGTACTTC. Translation: CASSLAPRLGPYEQYF. The chain recombines TRBV5-1 with TRBJ2-7; D unclear. The V end was cut by 0 bases, the J end by 2 bases, with 15 bases between. The CDR3 sequence is 16 residues long. In germline, CDR1 is SGHRS, CDR2 YFSETQ.

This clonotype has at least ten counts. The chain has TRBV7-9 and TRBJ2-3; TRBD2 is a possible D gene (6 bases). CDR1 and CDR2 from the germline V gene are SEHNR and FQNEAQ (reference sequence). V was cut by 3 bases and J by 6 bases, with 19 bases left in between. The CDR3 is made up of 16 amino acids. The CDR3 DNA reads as TGTGCCAGCAGCTTCACCCCGGGAGAGGGCTCCGATACGCAGTATTTT. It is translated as CASSFTPGEGSDTQYF.

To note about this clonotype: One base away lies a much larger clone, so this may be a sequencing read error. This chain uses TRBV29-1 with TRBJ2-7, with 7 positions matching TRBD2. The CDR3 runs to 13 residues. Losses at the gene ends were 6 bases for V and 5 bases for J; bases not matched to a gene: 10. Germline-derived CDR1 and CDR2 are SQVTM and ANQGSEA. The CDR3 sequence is CSVSLGGKDEQYF. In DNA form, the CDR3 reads TGCAGCGTCTCGTTGGGAGGGAAAGACGAGCAGTACTTC.

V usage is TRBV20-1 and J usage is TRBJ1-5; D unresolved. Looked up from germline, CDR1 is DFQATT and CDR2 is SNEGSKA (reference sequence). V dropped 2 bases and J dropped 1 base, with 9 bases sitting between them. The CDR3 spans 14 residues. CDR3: CSARWPGSNQPQHF. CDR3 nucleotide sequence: TGCAGTGCTAGATGGCCGGGGAGCAATCAGCCCCAGCATTTT.

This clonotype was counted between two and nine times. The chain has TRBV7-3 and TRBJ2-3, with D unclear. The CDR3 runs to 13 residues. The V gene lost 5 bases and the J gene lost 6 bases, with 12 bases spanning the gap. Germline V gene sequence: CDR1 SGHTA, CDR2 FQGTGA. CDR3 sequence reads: CASSDMARDTQYF. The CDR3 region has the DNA TGTGCCAGCAGCGACATGGCGAGGGATACGCAGTATTTT.

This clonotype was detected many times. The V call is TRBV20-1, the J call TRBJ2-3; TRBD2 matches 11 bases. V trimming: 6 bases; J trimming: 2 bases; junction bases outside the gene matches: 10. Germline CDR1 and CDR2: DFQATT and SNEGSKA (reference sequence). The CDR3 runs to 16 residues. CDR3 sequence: CSAHPTSGKVTDTQYF. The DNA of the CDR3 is TGCAGTGCCCACCCGACTAGCGGGAAGGTCACAGATACGCAGTATTTT.

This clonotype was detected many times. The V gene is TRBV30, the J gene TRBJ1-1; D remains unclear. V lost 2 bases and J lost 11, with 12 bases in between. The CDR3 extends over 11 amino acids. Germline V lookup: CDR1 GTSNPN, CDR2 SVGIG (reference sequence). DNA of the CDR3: TGTGCCTGGAGTTCGCTCACCGCGGCTTTCTTT. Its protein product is CAWSSLTAAFF. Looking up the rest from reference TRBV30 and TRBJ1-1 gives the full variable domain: SQTIHQWPATLVQPVGSPLSLECTVEGTSNPNLYWYRQAAGRGLQLLFYSVGIGQISSEVPQNLSASRPQDRQFILSSKKLLLSDSGFYLCAWSSLTAAFFGQGTRLTVV.

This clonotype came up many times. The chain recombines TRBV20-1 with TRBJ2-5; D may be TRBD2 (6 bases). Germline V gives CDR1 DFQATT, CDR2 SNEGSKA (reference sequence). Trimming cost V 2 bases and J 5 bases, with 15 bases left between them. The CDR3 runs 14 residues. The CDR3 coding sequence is TGCAGTGCTAGACCCCCTGGAGGGTGGGAGACCCAGTACTTC. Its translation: CSARPPGGWETQYF.

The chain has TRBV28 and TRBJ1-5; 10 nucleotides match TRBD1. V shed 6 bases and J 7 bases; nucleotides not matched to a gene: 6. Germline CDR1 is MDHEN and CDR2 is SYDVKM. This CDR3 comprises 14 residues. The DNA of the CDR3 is TGTGCCAGCAGAGACAGGGGGCGCGGACAGCCCCAGCATTTT. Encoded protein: CASRDRGRGQPQHF. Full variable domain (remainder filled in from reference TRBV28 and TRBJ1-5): DVKVTQSSRYLVKRTGEKVFLECVQDMDHENMFWYRQDPGLGLRLIYFSYDVKMKEKGDIPEGYSVSREKKERFSLILESASTNQTSMYLCASRDRGRGQPQHFGDGTRLSIL.

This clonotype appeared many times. This CDR3 is CASSATGGLRSNEQFF. The CDR3 coding sequence is TGTGCCAGCAGCGCGACAGGGGGCTTGAGGAGCAATGAGCAGTTCTTC. The chain employs TRBV21-1 and TRBJ2-1; the table names TRBD1, a call not compared with the DNA. TRBV21-1 is recorded as a pseudogene. The CDR3 runs 16 residues.

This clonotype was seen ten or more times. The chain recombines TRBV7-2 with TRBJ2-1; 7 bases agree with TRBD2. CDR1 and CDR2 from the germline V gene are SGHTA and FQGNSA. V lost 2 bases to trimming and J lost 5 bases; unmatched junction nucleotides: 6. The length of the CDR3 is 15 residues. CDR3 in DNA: TGTGCCAGCAGCTTATTCCCTAGCGGTCACAATGAGCAGTTCTTC. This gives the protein CASSLFPSGHNEQFF.

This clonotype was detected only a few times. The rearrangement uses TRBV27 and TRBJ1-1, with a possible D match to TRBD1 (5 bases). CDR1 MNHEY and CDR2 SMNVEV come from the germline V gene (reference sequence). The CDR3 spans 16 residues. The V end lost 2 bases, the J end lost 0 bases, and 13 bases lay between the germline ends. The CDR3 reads CASSLVGRGMNTEAFF. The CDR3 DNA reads TGTGCCAGCAGTTTAGTCGGGAGGGGTATGAACACTGAAGCTTTCTTT.

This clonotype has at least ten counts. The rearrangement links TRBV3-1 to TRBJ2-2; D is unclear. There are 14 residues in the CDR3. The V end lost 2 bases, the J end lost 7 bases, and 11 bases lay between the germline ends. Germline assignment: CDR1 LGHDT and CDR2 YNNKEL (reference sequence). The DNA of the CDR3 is TGTGCCAGCAGCCAACGGCAAACCGGCGGGGAGCTGTTTTTT. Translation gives CASSQRQTGGELFF.

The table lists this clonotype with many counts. CDR3 sequence: CSAREGLGNTIYF. CDR3 sequence (DNA): TGCAGTGCTAGAGAGGGGCTAGGAAACACCATATATTTT. The rearrangement links TRBV20-1 to TRBJ1-3; TRBD1 might be the D (5 bases). Germline assignment: CDR1 DFQATT and CDR2 SNEGSKA (reference sequence). The CDR3 consists of 13 residues. V dropped 0 bases and J dropped 4 bases, with 7 bases sitting between them.

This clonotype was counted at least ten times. The DNA of the CDR3 is TGCGCCAGCAGCCAAGAACAGGCCACCGGGGAGCTGTTTTTT. Its translation: CASSQEQATGELFF. The chain has TRBV4-3 and TRBJ2-2, with D perhaps matching TRBD1 (5 bases). CDR3 length: 14 amino acids. The germline V gene has CDR1 LGHNA and CDR2 YSLEER. Trimming pared 0 bases from V and 4 bases from J, leaving 6 bases between.

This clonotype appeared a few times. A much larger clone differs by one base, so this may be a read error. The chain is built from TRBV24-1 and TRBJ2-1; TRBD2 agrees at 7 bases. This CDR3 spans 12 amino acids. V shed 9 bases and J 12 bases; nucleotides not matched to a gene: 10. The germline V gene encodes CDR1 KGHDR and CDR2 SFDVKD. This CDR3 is CATGGVGGVQFF. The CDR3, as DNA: TGTGCCACCGGGGGGGTAGGCGGGGTGCAGTTCTTC.

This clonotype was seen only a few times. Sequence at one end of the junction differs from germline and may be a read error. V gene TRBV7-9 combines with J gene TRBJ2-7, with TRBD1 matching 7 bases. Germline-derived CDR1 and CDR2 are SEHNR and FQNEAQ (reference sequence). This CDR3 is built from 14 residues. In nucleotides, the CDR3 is TGTGCAAGCAGCTCATCGGGACAGTTCTACGAGCAGTACTTC. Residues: CASSSSGQFYEQYF.

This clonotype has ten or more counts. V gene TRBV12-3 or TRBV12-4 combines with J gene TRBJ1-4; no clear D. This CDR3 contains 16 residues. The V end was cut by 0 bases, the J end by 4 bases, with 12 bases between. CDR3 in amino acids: CASSLATDPFNEKLFF. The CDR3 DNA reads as TGTGCCAGCAGTTTAGCGACGGATCCTTTTAATGAAAAACTGTTTTTT.

The CDR3 nucleotides read TGCGCCAGCAGCCAGCCGGGACAGGCTCCCTACGAGCAGTACTTC. Translation: CASSQPGQAPYEQYF. The chain uses TRBV4-1 and TRBJ2-7; 8 nucleotides match TRBD1. Germline loops: CDR1 MGHRA, CDR2 YSYEKL. The CDR3 is 15 residues long. The J segment lost 2 bases and the V segment lost 3 bases, leaving 6 bases of the junction unmatched.